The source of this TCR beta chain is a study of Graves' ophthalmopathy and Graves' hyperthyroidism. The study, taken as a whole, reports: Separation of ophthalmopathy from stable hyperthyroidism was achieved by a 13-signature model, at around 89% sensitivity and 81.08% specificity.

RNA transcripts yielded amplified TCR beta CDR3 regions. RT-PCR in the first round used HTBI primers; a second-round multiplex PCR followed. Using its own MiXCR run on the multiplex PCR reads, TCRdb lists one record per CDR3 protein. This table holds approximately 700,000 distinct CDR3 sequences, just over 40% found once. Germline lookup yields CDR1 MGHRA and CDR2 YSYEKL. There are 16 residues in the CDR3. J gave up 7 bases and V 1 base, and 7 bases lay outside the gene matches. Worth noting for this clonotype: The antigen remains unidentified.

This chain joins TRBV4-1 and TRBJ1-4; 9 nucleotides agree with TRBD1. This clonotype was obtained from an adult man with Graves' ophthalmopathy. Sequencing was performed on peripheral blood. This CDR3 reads CASSQGGTGRREKLFF. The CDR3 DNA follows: TGCGCCAGCAGCCAAGGAGGGACAGGGCGACGTGAAAAACTGTTTTTT.